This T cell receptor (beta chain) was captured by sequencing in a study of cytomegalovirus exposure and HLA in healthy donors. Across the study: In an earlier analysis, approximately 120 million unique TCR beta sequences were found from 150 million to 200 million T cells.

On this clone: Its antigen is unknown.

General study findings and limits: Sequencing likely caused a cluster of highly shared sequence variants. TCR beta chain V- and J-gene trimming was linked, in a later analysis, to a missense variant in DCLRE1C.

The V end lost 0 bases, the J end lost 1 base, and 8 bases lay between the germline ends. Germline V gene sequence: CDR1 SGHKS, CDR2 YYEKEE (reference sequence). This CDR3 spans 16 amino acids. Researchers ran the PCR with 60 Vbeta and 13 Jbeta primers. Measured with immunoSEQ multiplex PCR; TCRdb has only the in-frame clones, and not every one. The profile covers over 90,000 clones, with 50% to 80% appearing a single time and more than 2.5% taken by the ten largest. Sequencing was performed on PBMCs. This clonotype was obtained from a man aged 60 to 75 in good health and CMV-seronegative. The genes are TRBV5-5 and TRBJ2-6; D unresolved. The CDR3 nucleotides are TGTGCCAGCAGCTTGGCCGACATGTCTGGGGCCAACGTCCTGACTTTC. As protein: CASSLADMSGANVLTF.